Listed here are 25 T cell receptor beta chains from one sample, sequenced in a study of patients and donors after allogeneic stem cell transplantation. Each CDR3 protein gets one entry after TCRdb re-called the RT-PCR reads with MiXCR. The table records 920,000 or so distinct CDR3 sequences, 15% to 20% of them present only once. The sequencing sample was made of blood, either unsorted or a sorted T cell fraction (not recorded which). The receptors derive from a human donor who was either an allogeneic HSCT recipient or a stem cell or donor lymphocyte infusion donor (not recorded which). It is not recorded whose cells these are; they may come from a transplant donor.

This clonotype was observed a few times. This rearrangement joins TRBV20-1 to TRBJ2-1, with a tentative D call TRBD1 (5 bases). CDR1 and CDR2 from the germline V gene are DFQATT and SNEGSKA (reference sequence). This CDR3 spans 14 amino acids. Trimming pared 0 bases from V and 7 bases from J, leaving 13 bases between. The CDR3 nucleotides read TGCAGTGCTAGAGACCCATCAGGGATAAATGAGCAGTTCTTC. Translated: CSARDPSGINEQFF.

The rearrangement joins TRBV20-1 to TRBJ2-3; D is possibly TRBD2 (6 bases). Per germline, CDR1 DFQATT and CDR2 SNEGSKA (reference sequence). This CDR3 contains 16 residues. Trimming pared 0 bases from V and 0 bases from J, leaving 13 bases between. The CDR3 bases are TGCAGTGCTAGAGACCCAAGGAGGGATAGCACAGATACGCAGTATTTT. Translating gives CSARDPRRDSTDTQYF.

The sample holds a few counts of this clonotype. The chain links TRBV7-8 to TRBJ2-1; maybe TRBD2 (5 bases). Germline V lookup: CDR1 SGHVS, CDR2 FQNEAQ. There are 15 residues in the CDR3. Trimming stripped 1 base from V and 10 bases from J, with 17 bases between. The CDR3 sequence is CASSLDRAVAREQFF. Here the CDR3 DNA reads TGTGCCAGCAGCTTAGATAGGGCAGTAGCGCGGGAGCAGTTCTTC.

The chain recombines TRBV27 with TRBJ2-7; TRBD1 or TRBD2 may be the D gene (5 bases each). V lost 2 bases and J 6 bases, leaving 17 bases between the germline ends. This CDR3 is built from 15 residues. Germline values: CDR1 MNHEY, CDR2 SMNVEV (reference sequence). This CDR3 reads CASSLGGEAIFEQYF. The DNA of the CDR3 is TGTGCCAGCAGTTTAGGGGGTGAGGCCATCTTCGAGCAGTACTTC.

The chain has TRBV4-1 and TRBJ2-1, with D possibly TRBD1 on 7 matching bases. Germline CDR1 reads MGHRA; CDR2 reads YSYEKL. V was pared by 3 bases and J by 1 base, with 10 bases between. The CDR3 has 15 amino acids. CDR3 amino acids: CASSHRGTSYNEQFF. In DNA form, the CDR3 reads TGCGCCAGCAGCCACAGGGGGACTTCCTACAATGAGCAGTTCTTC.

This clonotype was counted a few times. The chain recombines TRBV3-1 with TRBJ2-5; tentatively, D is TRBD2 (6 bases). The germline V gene encodes CDR1 LGHDT and CDR2 YNNKEL (reference sequence). V lost 3 bases to trimming and J lost 4 bases, with 15 bases between them. This CDR3 is built from 15 residues. CDR3 sequence: CASSHHRLDRETQYF. The DNA of the CDR3 is TGTGCCAGCAGCCACCACCGACTAGATCGAGAGACCCAGTACTTC.

In this sample, this clonotype turned up a few times. The V gene is TRBV7-2, the J gene TRBJ2-5; D possibly matches TRBD1 or TRBD2 (6 bases each). The CDR3 extends over 15 amino acids. CDR1 is SGHTA, CDR2 FQGNSA, per germline. The V end lost 2 bases, the J end lost 0 bases, and 10 bases lay between the germline ends. CDR3 in DNA: TGTGCCAGCAGCTTAAGGAGGGGGTACCAAGAGACCCAGTACTTC. Protein: CASSLRRGYQETQYF.

J is TRBJ2-2 and V is TRBV19; weak D call: TRBD2 (6 bases). Per germline, CDR1 LNHDA and CDR2 SQIVND (reference sequence). The CDR3 has 15 amino acids. V lost 7 bases, J lost 7 bases, and 19 bases lay in between. In DNA form, the CDR3 reads TGTGCCAGTAACCCCCGGATTGGCGGGGACGGGGAGCTGTTTTTT. Protein product: CASNPRIGGDGELFF.

The chain combines TRBV27 with TRBJ1-2; no clear D. The V end was cut by 6 bases, the J end by 5 bases, with 7 bases between. This CDR3 contains 11 residues. Germline loops: CDR1 MNHEY, CDR2 SMNVEV (reference sequence). For the CDR3, the DNA is TGTGCCAGCAGAGAGGGATATGGCTACACCTTC. Translated: CASREGYGYTF.

This clonotype was seen more than once but under ten times. The chain recombines TRBV4-1 with TRBJ2-2; TRBD2 matches 10 bases. The CDR3 is 17 amino acids. The germline gives CDR1 MGHRA, CDR2 YSYEKL. The J segment lost 0 bases and the V segment lost 1 base, leaving 2 bases of the junction unmatched. The CDR3 DNA sequence: TGCGCCAGCAGCCAAGGAGGACTAGCGGCGAACACCGGGGAGCTGTTTTTT. Protein sequence: CASSQGGLAANTGELFF.

The chain links TRBV12-3 or TRBV12-4 to TRBJ1-6, with D unclear. The ends were cut back, 5 bases at V and 0 bases at J, with 11 bases in the middle. The CDR3 is 16 residues long. This chain's CDR3 is CASSPRTSSYNSPLHF. The CDR3, as DNA: TGTGCCAGCAGTCCCCGGACCAGCTCCTATAATTCACCCCTCCACTTT.

Worth noting for this clonotype: This may be a read error, as it is one base from a much larger clone. The chain combines TRBV29-1 with TRBJ1-1, with D possibly being TRBD1 (5 bases). Trimming took 4 bases from V and 6 from J, leaving 9 bases between them. Per germline, CDR1 SQVTM and CDR2 ANQGSEA. There are 11 residues in the CDR3. Written as DNA, the CDR3 is TGCAGCGTTGCGGGACCGGCTGAAGCTTTCTTT. Translating it yields CSVAGPAEAFF.

This chain uses TRBV6-5 with TRBJ1-1, with D maybe TRBD1 (6 bases). The germline V and J ends were trimmed by 0 bases and 0 bases, with 11 bases remaining between them. CDR1 MNHEY and CDR2 SVGAGI come from the germline V gene. This CDR3 is built from 16 residues. The CDR3 protein is CASSYSATGVNTEAFF. For the CDR3, the DNA is TGTGCCAGCAGTTACTCCGCGACAGGAGTGAACACTGAAGCTTTCTTT.

This chain joins TRBV12-3 or TRBV12-4 and TRBJ1-4; a possible D gene is TRBD1 (6 bases). Trimming cost V 3 bases and J 3 bases, with 17 bases left between them. CDR3 length: 17 amino acids. CDR3 in DNA: TGTGCCAGCAGTTTTTCCCGTTGGGGGGGGCCTAATGAAAAACTGTTTTTT. Protein: CASSFSRWGGPNEKLFF.

The chain has TRBV7-9 and TRBJ2-5, with 9 bases identical to TRBD1. Trimming took 4 bases from V and 2 from J; bases not matched to a gene: 8. Germline V gene lookup returns CDR1 SEHNR and CDR2 FQNEAQ (reference sequence). This CDR3 comprises 16 residues. CDR3 sequence reads: CASSSTRTGEQETQYF. In nucleotides, the CDR3 is TGTGCCAGCAGCTCCACCCGGACAGGGGAGCAAGAGACCCAGTACTTC.

The sample holds a few counts of this clonotype. This chain uses TRBV20-1 with TRBJ1-1, with 8 positions matching TRBD1. Germline CDR1 reads DFQATT; CDR2 reads SNEGSKA (reference sequence). The CDR3 runs to 13 residues. V lost 5 bases to trimming and J lost 4 bases; unmatched junction nucleotides: 6. The CDR3 protein is CSASVQGGTEAFF. The CDR3 nucleotides are TGCAGTGCTTCCGTACAGGGGGGCACTGAAGCTTTCTTT.

V usage is TRBV29-1 and J usage is TRBJ2-5; TRBD2 agrees at 8 bases. J lost 4 bases, V lost 3 bases, and 10 bases had no gene match. The CDR3 is 15 residues long. Germline V gene data show CDR1 as SQVTM and CDR2 as ANQGSEA. CDR3 protein: CSVDPGTRWLETQYF. DNA for the CDR3: TGCAGCGTTGACCCCGGGACTAGGTGGTTAGAGACCCAGTACTTC.

V usage is TRBV4-3 and J usage is TRBJ2-1; 9 bases align to TRBD2. V trimming: 3 bases; J trimming: 3 bases; junction bases outside the gene matches: 6. The CDR3 is 16 amino acids. CDR1 and CDR2 (germline): LGHNA, YSLEER. The CDR3 loop is CASSQIAGDLYNEQFF. The CDR3 DNA reads as TGCGCCAGCAGCCAGATAGCGGGGGACCTCTACAATGAGCAGTTCTTC.

The chain carries TRBV7-2 and TRBJ1-2; TRBD1 matches 8 bases. CDR1 SGHTA and CDR2 FQGNSA come from the germline V gene. The CDR3 is made up of 15 amino acids. Trimming removed 4 bases from V and 3 bases from J; junction bases left unmatched: 7. The CDR3 DNA sequence: TGTGCCAGCAGCTCCGGACAGGGAATGGACTATGGCTACACCTTC. As protein: CASSSGQGMDYGYTF.

Note on this clonotype: A much larger clone differs from this one at a single base, so this may be a read error. V is TRBV12-3 or TRBV12-4 and J is TRBJ1-5, with a tentative D call TRBD1 (6 bases). The ends were cut back, 1 base at V and 1 base at J, with 8 bases in the middle. This CDR3 is 15 amino acids long. The CDR3 sequence is CASSLGTESNQPQHF. The CDR3, as DNA: TGTGCCAGCAGTTTAGGGACAGAGAGCAATCAGCCCCAGCATTTT.

The chain joins TRBV10-3 to TRBJ2-3; 14 bases map to TRBD2. CDR3 length: 16 amino acids. With V trimmed by 5 bases and J by 2 bases, 3 bases remained unmatched. Germline V gene data show CDR1 as ENHRY and CDR2 as SYGVKD. Here the CDR3 reads CAISPGLAGATDTQYF. The CDR3 DNA is TGTGCCATCAGTCCGGGACTAGCGGGGGCCACAGATACGCAGTATTTT.

This chain uses TRBV9 with TRBJ2-3; TRBD2 might be the D (5 bases). Deletions cut 4 bases from V and 3 bases from J, with 15 bases between. Per germline, CDR1 SGDLS and CDR2 YYNGEE. This CDR3 has 15 amino acids. CDR3 coding DNA: TGTGCCAGCAGCTCCGCCCGGGGAATGACAGATACGCAGTATTTT. Its translation: CASSSARGMTDTQYF.

The V gene is TRBV6-1, the J gene TRBJ2-7, with D possibly TRBD2 on 5 matching bases. Germline assignment: CDR1 MNHNS and CDR2 SASEGT. CDR3 length: 12 residues. The germline V and J ends were trimmed by 2 bases and 6 bases, with 8 bases remaining between them. The CDR3 loop is CASSERTREQYF. The CDR3 nucleotides read TGTGCCAGCAGTGAAAGGACTCGCGAGCAGTACTTC.

The chain employs TRBV7-2 and TRBJ2-1; possible D gene TRBD2, 7 bases. V lost 7 bases and J lost 4, with 17 bases in between. CDR1 and CDR2 from the germline V gene are SGHTA and FQGNSA. This CDR3 is 15 amino acids long. CDR3 loop: CASNKGGAAYNEQFF. DNA for the CDR3: TGTGCCAGCAACAAAGGGGGGGCCGCATACAATGAGCAGTTCTTC.

The J gene is TRBJ1-3, the V gene TRBV20-1; a weak D match, TRBD1 (5 bases). This CDR3 has 14 amino acids. Germline V gene sequence: CDR1 DFQATT, CDR2 SNEGSKA (reference sequence). Trimming stripped 6 bases from V and 2 bases from J, with 14 bases between. CDR3 sequence reads: CSAPSVGAGNTIYF. DNA for the CDR3: TGCAGTGCACCTAGCGTGGGGGCTGGAAACACCATATATTTT.